This TCR beta chain was recovered during a study of cytomegalovirus exposure and HLA in healthy donors listed by TCRdb under 2017. For the wider study: In an earlier analysis of several hundred of the donors, 250 to 350 Gb of sequence data and just under 120 million unique TCR beta sequences from about 179 million T cells were reported. The number of typed donors differed by locus: about 620-640 for A, B, C, DRB1 and DQB1; 500 to 550 for DQA1; fewer than 610 for DPA1; and roughly 450 for DPB1. Donor age, sex, ethnicity and CMV serostatus were compiled alongside the repertoire data. To study patterns of TCR occurrence, a later analysis re-analyzed previously published TCR beta repertoires from 666 donors and added high-resolution HLA genotyping. Along with the approximately 700-subject first cohort, a separate validation cohort of around 110 different subjects was used. On average, 235,054 unique TCR beta nucleotide sequences were sequenced per donor among a few hundred genotyped donors of the cohort, with roughly a sixth of those sequences being non-productive. An early release that covered 500 to 800 HLA-typed donors contained approximately 300 gigabases of sequencing data and roughly 84 million unique TCR sequences. To predict cytomegalovirus infection status, the study brought together high-throughput TCR immunosequencing, statistical association of individual TCRs with disease status, and machine learning. Of the roughly 400 genotyped donors, approximately 81% were placed in the genetic ancestry cluster associated with self-reported Caucasian donors. Using immunosequencing, the study profiled T cell repertoires from some 670 subjects and related those repertoires to cytomegalovirus serostatus. The study aimed to test whether signatures of past pathogen exposure could be identified by cataloging public T cell receptors. Four or five DR-DQ haplotypes were handled as single units for association and clustering because linkage in the cohort was strong. In the later analysis, no new phenotypic data were used to find candidate immune exposures; instead, reliance was placed on TCR beta sequences and their occurrence across donors. Genome-wide SNP genotypes for about 65% of the 666 donors were used in a later genetic analysis, which treated that subset as a discovery cohort. To decide whether each TCR beta V gene segment behaved as functional or pseudogenic, an earlier analysis of some 580 of the donors relied on high-throughput TCR beta sequencing. Both class I and class II loci were covered by HLA typing, at four-digit resolution. All discovery cohort repertoires had been generated using a single sequencing platform. Study-wide conclusions, independent of this receptor: A later analysis found that HLA-associated TCR beta chains were more clonally expanded and had lower generation probabilities than equally common non-associated chains. In a later analysis, several top co-occurrence clusters were reported to appear linked to parvovirus B19, influenza, CMV and Epstein-Barr virus. Because counts were too low, 15 to 20 rarely observed V segments, including chromosome 9 orphons, were excluded from the earlier analysis of several hundred of the donors. Most CMV-associated TCR beta chains appeared to be HLA-restricted in a later analysis, and the HLA associations seemed to be driven largely by CMV exposure. In a later analysis, some 17,000 TCR beta sequences were associated with specific HLA alleles at a false discovery rate of 0.05. The authors suggested that the approach could potentially be extended to other disease states and immunological phenotypes. V-gene and J-gene trimming of TCR beta chains was associated with a missense DCLRE1C variant in a later genetic analysis, and the association was replicated in an independent cohort. Because some donors lacked HLA typing at each locus, the association tests relied only on the typed subset. In an earlier analysis of several hundred of the donors, most TCR beta V segments were observed in productive rearrangements about 87% or about 30% of the time, broadly matching IMGT annotations. A further reported finding was that TCR beta sequences accurately predicted the HLA-A and HLA-B alleles for most subjects in the first cohort. Some IMGT-functional V segments, including TRBV6-2 and TRBV6-3, could not be told apart with the 87-base-pair reads, so those segments were excluded. In vitro tests confirmed that three of the cytomegalovirus-associated TCR beta chains recognize cytomegalovirus antigens. Across donors, most TCR sequences were observed very rarely, whereas some public TCRs were present in many individuals. In both the original and validation cohorts, the classifier was reported to diagnose cytomegalovirus status with high specificity and sensitivity. Assigning TCR associations to individual alleles was difficult when HLA alleles, especially DR and DQ, strongly co-occurred. In this cohort, only TCR beta chains were sequenced, and detectable features were limited by the absence of alpha or paired-chain data. Presence/absence analyses assumed roughly uniform sequencing depth across donors, an assumption that may not hold. Linkage disequilibrium might explain the correlated functional status among segregating V segments, but an unknown experimental factor could not be ruled out. In a later analysis, the rate of TCR association differed among HLA loci, with DRB1 alleles having the most associated TCRs and HLA-C alleles having the fewest. A cluster of highly shared sequence variants was judged likely to represent a technical artifact of the sequencing pipeline. In a later genetic analysis, fewer N-insertions in productive TCRs were reported among donors in an Asian-associated ancestry cluster than the roughly 640-donor mean. The only immune exposure information available for the cohort was CMV serostatus. The study gave a list of 150 to 200 TCR beta chains associated with cytomegalovirus.

From the cysteine up to the phenylalanine, the CDR3 has a length of 13 residues. The kept DNA is CDR3 alone, 39 bases in frame from the first base. Taken from the germline V gene, the CDR1 and CDR2 loops are SNHLY and FYNNEI. Trimming accounts for 6 bases at V and 1 base at J, while the number of junction bases matched to no gene is 1. Receptor amplification or capture employed the immunoSEQ multiplex PCR assay. A mixture of 60 forward primers for TCR Vbeta segments and 13 reverse primers for TCR Jbeta segments was used in the multiplex PCR. The CDR3 region of rearranged TCR beta genes was amplified from genomic DNA by a multiplex PCR assay. The Illumina HiSeq System was used to sequence the amplified TCR beta libraries as 87-base-pair reads. The authors processed their data as follows. A later analysis tallied about 77 million unique TCR beta chains across the roughly 610 repertoires, and approximately 12 million of those chains were shared by two or more donors. To remove PCR and sequencing errors, raw reads were error-corrected and collapsed into unique sequences using a nearest-neighbor algorithm that merged closely related sequences. V, D and J gene segments were assigned by aligning CDR3 sequences to IMGT reference sequences. For a sequence to be retained, a match of at least six nucleotides to both a V gene segment and a J gene segment was required. Rearrangements were classified as productive when the CDR3 lacked stop codons and remained in frame with V and J, and all other rearrangements were classified as non-productive. CDR3 was defined by IMGT convention, running from the second conserved V-encoded cysteine to the conserved J-encoded phenylalanine. The earlier analysis of more than 450 of the donors excluded sequences that lacked an unambiguous match to a single V gene segment. An earlier analysis of 587 of the donors classified V segments as functional when productive rearrangements were above 56.7% and as segregating when the standard deviation between donors was above 5%. To diagnose cytomegalovirus status from the catalog of TCR beta chain sequences, a statistical classification framework was built. A later analysis assigned V and J genes by comparing TCR nucleotide sequences with IMGT/GENE-DB human TR gene sequences. The TCRdist pipeline was used in a later analysis to assign CDR3 sequences and most-parsimonious VDJ recombination scenarios. In a later analysis, every TCR beta chain was defined by the combination of its CDR3 amino acid sequence and its V-gene family, and reads without a unique V-gene family were dropped. To address suspected cross-contamination and a sequencing artifact, a later analysis removed some 620 highly shared, low-generation-probability nucleotide sequences. In a later analysis, a clonal expansion index was calculated for each public chain from normalized within-repertoire ranks of inferred template counts. Generation probabilities in a later analysis came from a VDJ recombination model fitted to out-of-frame rearrangements, and those results were checked against IGoR. In a later analysis, hypergeometric tests were used to score TCR-TCR, TCR-HLA and TCR-CMV co-occurrence, with a repertoire-size bias correction applied to TCR pairs. In a later analysis, false discovery rates were estimated by permuting HLA or CMV assignments 20 times. In a later analysis, co-occurring TCRs were grouped using DBSCAN, with TCRdist sequence similarity added in when clustering inside HLA-allele-positive subsets. Co-occurrence clustering excluded repertoires with fewer than 30,000 or more than 120,000 public chains, plus five with anomalous nucleotide sharing. TCRdb provides this immuneACCESS table in a form limited to in-frame rearrangements. Some clones are lacking; in checked studies, under half of them reflect an unresolved V gene, and why the rest are absent is not known. D and trimming come from the DNA, and the V and J calls and clone size come from that table. Recorded for this sample are 170,000 or so clones; around four fifths of them occurred a single time. Of the sample, around 4.9% falls within the top ten clones.

On this clone itself: Its antigen is currently not known. No base qualities exist here, and no much larger clone lies one base off it.

The cohort consisted of 600 or so healthy bone marrow donors. Cohort members were all nominally healthy when sampled, although unrecorded immune exposures were likely present. The donor was CMV seropositive and belonged to the group of 250 to 300 seropositive cohort members. Every donor gave a peripheral blood sample, and the peripheral blood mononuclear cells from that sample were used for TCR beta sequencing. The Qiagen DNeasy Blood Extraction Kit was used to extract genomic DNA from the blood cell samples. Source material: PBMCs. The TCR was taken from a girl aged 5-17 years in good health and CMV-seropositive. This chain joins TRBV2 to TRBJ2-7; 9 bases in between match TRBD1. The nucleotide sequence reads as follows: TGTGCCAGCAGCGGGACAGGGTCCTACGAGCAGTACTTC. Its protein product is CASSGTGSYEQYF.